This T cell receptor (beta chain) was recorded in a study of cytomegalovirus exposure and HLA in healthy donors. The wider study: One earlier analysis, a look at roughly 170 million T cells, found some 100 million unique TCR beta sequences. Caucasian-associated ancestry cluster membership applied to less than 85% of around 400 genotyped donors. Study results and limitations: CMV serostatus was the sole immune exposure information available.

From germline, CDR1 is SGHRS and CDR2 YFSETQ. J lost 4 bases, V lost 7 bases, and 7 bases had no gene match. The CDR3 loop spans 15 amino acids. Worth noting for this clone: The antigen remains unidentified.

The PCR used 60 Vbeta and 13 Jbeta primers. Libraries were prepared by immunoSEQ multiplex PCR; TCRdb keeps only in-frame clonotypes and omits some of them. With under 150,000 clones in the sample, the ten largest clones hold about 1.4%. The receptor's source is a woman aged 35 to 49 in good health and CMV-seronegative. The specimen was PBMCs. The genes are TRBV5-1 and TRBJ1-6; 8 nucleotides agree with TRBD1. CDR3 region: CASSQGQGYNSPLHF. CDR3 in DNA: TGCGCCAGCTCCCAAGGACAGGGTTATAATTCACCCCTCCACTTT.